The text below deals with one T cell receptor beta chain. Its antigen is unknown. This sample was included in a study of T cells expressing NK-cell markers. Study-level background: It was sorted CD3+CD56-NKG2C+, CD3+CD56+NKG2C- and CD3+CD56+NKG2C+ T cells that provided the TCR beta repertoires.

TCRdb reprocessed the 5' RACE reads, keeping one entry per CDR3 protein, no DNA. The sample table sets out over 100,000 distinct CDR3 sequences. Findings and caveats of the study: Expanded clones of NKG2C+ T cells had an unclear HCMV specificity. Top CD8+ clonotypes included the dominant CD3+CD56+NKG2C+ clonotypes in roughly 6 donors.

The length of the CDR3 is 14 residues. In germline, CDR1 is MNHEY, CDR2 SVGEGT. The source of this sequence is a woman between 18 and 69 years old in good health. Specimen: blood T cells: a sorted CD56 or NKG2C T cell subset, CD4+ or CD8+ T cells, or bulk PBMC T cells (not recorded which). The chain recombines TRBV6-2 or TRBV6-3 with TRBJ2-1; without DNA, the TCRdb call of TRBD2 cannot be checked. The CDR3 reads CASKLSGGYNEQFF.